Reported below is one TCR beta chain. As yet, its antigen is unknown. Profiling relied on immunoSEQ multiplex PCR, and the TCRdb table lists in-frame clones only, not all of them. The sample has some 240,000 clones, approximately 90% seen once. CDR1 is SEHNR, CDR2 FQNEAQ, per germline (reference sequence). The CDR3 is 15 amino acids. The junction had 8 bases not matched to a gene; V was cut back by 4 bases and J by 7 bases. These data belong to a study of Ad26.COV2.S vaccination and SARS-CoV-2 variants. Regarding the study as a whole: Quantification of TCR breadth and depth may have yielded underestimates of total T cell responses. Higher spike-specific TCR breadth was found in vaccine recipients than in placebo recipients.

Specified treatment: some 20 received Ad26.COV2.S at low or high dose, single or two shots; several received placebo; per-sample allocation not given. Day 63 after the first injection of vaccine or placebo was the sampling time. Sequenced material: peripheral blood, taken in a trial of Ad26.COV2.S vaccine versus placebo. The clonotype was recovered from a person aged 18-60 years who received the Ad26.COV2.S COVID-19 vaccine or a placebo. The rearrangement links TRBV7-9 to TRBJ1-4, with 8 bases fitting TRBD1. The CDR3 protein is CASSSPDREGEKLFF. The CDR3 DNA reads TGTGCCAGCAGCTCACCGGACAGGGAGGGTGAAAAACTGTTTTTT.